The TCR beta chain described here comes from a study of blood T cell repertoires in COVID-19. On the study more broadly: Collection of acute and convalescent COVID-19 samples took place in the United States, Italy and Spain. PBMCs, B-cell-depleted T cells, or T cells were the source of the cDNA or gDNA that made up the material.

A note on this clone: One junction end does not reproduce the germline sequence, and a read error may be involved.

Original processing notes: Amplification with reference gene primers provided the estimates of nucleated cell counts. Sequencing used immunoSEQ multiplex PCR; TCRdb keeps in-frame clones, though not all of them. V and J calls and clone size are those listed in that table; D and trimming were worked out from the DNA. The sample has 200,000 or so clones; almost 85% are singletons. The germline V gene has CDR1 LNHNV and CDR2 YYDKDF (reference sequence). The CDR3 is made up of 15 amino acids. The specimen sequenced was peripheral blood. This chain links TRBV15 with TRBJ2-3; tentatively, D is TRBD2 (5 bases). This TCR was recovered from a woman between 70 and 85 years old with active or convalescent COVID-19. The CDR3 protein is CTTSRDISGSDTQYF. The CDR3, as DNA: TGTACCACCAGCAGAGATATCAGCGGCTCAGATACGCAGTATTTT. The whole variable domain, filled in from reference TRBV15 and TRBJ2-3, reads DAMVIQNPRYQVTQFGKPVTLSCSQTLNHNVMYWYQQKSSQAPKLLFHYYDKDFNNEADTPDNFQSRRPNTSFCFLDIRSPGLGDTAMYLCTTSRDISGSDTQYFGPGTRLTVL.